Shown below are 21 T cell receptor beta chains from a single sample sequenced in a study of beta chain features in type 1 diabetes. Findings and caveats of the study: Moderately but significantly shorter TCRB CDR3s were found in Type 1 diabetes patients in all four CD4+ subsets.

These receptors have no known antigen. The whole isolated RNA underwent reverse transcription, so sequencing captured expressed TCRB transcripts. The method was immunoSEQ multiplex PCR; TCRdb's version includes in-frame clones alone and lacks a portion of them. The sample lists about 160,000 clones; 7.8% were seen once. The source material was central memory CD4+ T cells from blood. Source of these receptors: a woman aged 35 to 49 with type 1 diabetes.

V gene TRBV13 combines with J gene TRBJ1-2; no reliable D call. The CDR3 runs to 13 residues. Germline CDR1 and CDR2: PRHDT and FYEKMQ (reference sequence). V shed 4 bases and J shed 8 bases, with 14 bases lying between them. The CDR3 here is CASSSLNVRGYTF. CDR3 sequence (DNA): TGTGCCAGCAGCTCCCTTAACGTGAGAGGCTACACCTTC.

Only a few counts were recorded for this clone. V usage is TRBV5-1 and J usage is TRBJ1-1; 9 nucleotides line up with TRBD1. The germline CDR1 and CDR2 sequences are SGHRS and YFSETQ. This CDR3 contains 15 residues. The V and J ends lost 3 bases and 0 bases, in that order; junction bases with no gene match: 3. Here the CDR3 DNA reads TGCGCCAGCAGCTCATGGACAGGGGTGAACACTGAAGCTTTCTTT. Translation: CASSSWTGVNTEAFF. The full variable domain, with the rest looked up from reference TRBV5-1 and TRBJ1-1, is KAGVTQTPRYLIKTRGQQVTLSCSPISGHRSVSWYQQTPGQGLQFLFEYFSETQRNKGNFPGRFSGRQFSNSRSEMNVSTLELGDSALYLCASSSWTGVNTEAFFGQGTRLTVV.

There are many counts of this clone. The chain combines TRBV9 with TRBJ1-5; 7 nucleotides line up with TRBD1. The CDR3 has 14 amino acids. The ends lost 3 bases at V and 9 bases at J; junction bases unmatched: 9. CDR1 is SGDLS, CDR2 YYNGEE, per germline. In DNA, the CDR3 is TGTGCCAGCAGCGGAGACAGGGTGGGAGGGCCCCAGCATTTT. As protein: CASSGDRVGGPQHF.

This chain links TRBV7-3 with TRBJ2-3; D call uncertain. Germline V gene data show CDR1 as SGHTA and CDR2 as FQGTGA. The CDR3 is 13 residues long. Deletions cut 2 bases from V and 3 bases from J, with 6 bases between. This CDR3 is CASSLVNTDTQYF. Here the CDR3 DNA reads TGTGCCAGCAGCTTAGTTAATACAGATACGCAGTATTTT.

The chain has TRBV4-3 and TRBJ1-6; D not resolved. The CDR3 spans 13 residues. V was clipped by 2 bases and J by 8 bases, with 7 bases between them. From germline, CDR1 is LGHNA and CDR2 YSLEER. CDR3: CASSQTRHSPLHF. For the CDR3, the DNA is TGCGCCAGCAGCCAAACTCGTCATTCACCCCTCCACTTT.

CDR3 in amino acids: CASSSQQGAQPQHF. CDR3 coding DNA: TGTGCCAGCAGCTCCCAACAGGGGGCTCAGCCCCAGCATTTT. This chain joins TRBV7-9 and TRBJ1-5, with TRBD1 identical over 9 bases. This CDR3 has 14 residues. Per the germline V gene, CDR1 is SEHNR and CDR2 is FQNEAQ (reference sequence). J lost 6 bases, V lost 4 bases, and 4 bases had no gene match.

The table lists this clone with a few counts. CDR3 bases: TGTGCCAGCTCACGGGGGGCCGGTAGTCAGCCCCAGCATTTT. It translates to CASSRGAGSQPQHF. The J gene is TRBJ1-5, the V gene TRBV28; maybe TRBD1 (6 bases). Trimming pared 8 bases from V and 6 bases from J, leaving 17 bases between. CDR1 MDHEN and CDR2 SYDVKM come from the germline V gene. The CDR3 has 14 amino acids.

This clone appeared a few times. The chain joins TRBV5-1 to TRBJ2-3, with 8 bases fitting TRBD1. Per germline, CDR1 SGHRS and CDR2 YFSETQ. The CDR3 runs 14 residues. V dropped 4 bases and J dropped 1; count of bases not matched to a gene: 2. CDR3 nucleotides: TGCGCCAGCAGCGAGGGACAGGGCACAGATACGCAGTATTTT. Its protein is CASSEGQGTDTQYF.

The chain links TRBV6-5 to TRBJ2-7; possibly TRBD1 for D (6 bases). This CDR3 region has 14 residues. With 5 bases removed from V and 7 bases from J, the gap between germline ends came to 18 bases. The V gene's germline CDR1 is MNHEY and CDR2 SVGAGI. The CDR3 sequence is CASSLNRDGTEQYF. The CDR3 region has the DNA TGTGCCAGCAGTCTTAACAGGGATGGGACGGAGCAGTACTTC.

The chain recombines TRBV2 with TRBJ1-5; TRBD1 agrees at 7 bases. The germline V gene has CDR1 SNHLY and CDR2 FYNNEI. The CDR3 spans 14 residues. With 6 bases clipped from V and 3 bases from J, the junction kept 5 bases outside the gene matches. For the CDR3, the DNA is TGTGCCAGCAGGGGACAGTTACCCAATCAGCCCCAGCATTTT. This encodes CASRGQLPNQPQHF.

The rearrangement joins TRBV28 to TRBJ2-7; no reliable D call. This CDR3 contains 12 residues. Germline loops: CDR1 MDHEN, CDR2 SYDVKM. V was shortened by 4 bases and J by 9 bases, with 13 bases between the two germline ends. CDR3 nucleotide sequence: TGTGCCAGCAGTTCCCTCCTGGCTTTGCAGTACTTC. Translation gives CASSSLLALQYF.

This clone was picked up a small number of times. The chain uses TRBV6-4 and TRBJ1-2; 10 bases line up with TRBD1. The V gene's germline CDR1 is MRHNA and CDR2 SNTAGT. Trimming took 6 bases from V and 1 from J; bases not matched to a gene: 11. The CDR3 is made up of 17 amino acids. DNA for the CDR3: TGTGCCAGCAGCCTAAACTCCTGGGACAGGGGTAACTATGGCTACACCTTC. Amino acid sequence: CASSLNSWDRGNYGYTF.

This clone came up a few times. The CDR3, as DNA: TGTGCCAGCAGTTCACTAGCGGGAGGGTACAATGAGCAGTTCTTC. It encodes CASSSLAGGYNEQFF. The V gene is TRBV6-5, the J gene TRBJ2-1, with 13 bases aligning to TRBD2. Losses at the gene ends were 4 bases for V and 4 bases for J; bases not matched to a gene: 1. The CDR3 consists of 15 residues. Germline assignment: CDR1 MNHEY and CDR2 SVGAGI.

This rearrangement joins TRBV6-6 to TRBJ2-7, with TRBD1 identical over 8 bases. Germline CDR1 and CDR2: MNHNY and SVGAGI (reference sequence). The CDR3 sequence is 12 residues long. The trim removed 10 bases at V and 3 bases at J, leaving 5 bases unmatched. The CDR3 sequence is CAISDRGYEQYF. The CDR3 DNA follows: TGTGCCATCAGCGACAGGGGCTACGAGCAGTACTTC.

The sample holds a few counts of this clone. The V gene is TRBV2, the J gene TRBJ1-6, with a weak D call TRBD1 (6 bases). V lost 5 bases and J 9 bases, leaving 8 bases between the germline ends. CDR3 length equals 12 residues. The germline gives CDR1 SNHLY, CDR2 FYNNEI. The CDR3 reads CASSTTGSPLHF. Written as DNA, the CDR3 is TGTGCCAGCAGTACGACAGGTTCACCCCTCCACTTT.

The rearrangement links TRBV4-3 to TRBJ2-1; 7 nucleotides align to TRBD1. The CDR3 is 17 amino acids. After removal of 4 bases from V and 0 bases from J, the junction contained 9 bases not matched to a gene. Per the germline V gene, CDR1 is LGHNA and CDR2 is YSLEER. The CDR3 is CASSRLTGTASYNEQFF. The DNA for the CDR3 is TGCGCCAGCAGCCGTTTAACCGGGACAGCCTCCTACAATGAGCAGTTCTTC.

This chain uses TRBV7-2 with TRBJ2-1; 8 bases are a match to TRBD2. The CDR3 sequence is 15 residues long. J was trimmed by 7 bases and V by 7 bases; bases with no gene match: 12. The germline CDR1 and CDR2 sequences are SGHTA and FQGNSA. CDR3 bases: TGTGCCAGCACCCAACGGGAGGGGAAGAGGAATGAGCAGTTCTTC. This sequence encodes CASTQREGKRNEQFF.

The chain uses TRBV30 and TRBJ1-5; no reliable D call. The CDR3 has 14 amino acids. The germline V gene encodes CDR1 GTSNPN and CDR2 SVGIG (reference sequence). With 1 base removed from V and 0 bases from J, the gap between germline ends came to 7 bases. The CDR3 protein is CAWSDSNSNQPQHF. CDR3 sequence (DNA): TGTGCCTGGAGTGACAGCAATAGCAATCAGCCCCAGCATTTT.

The chain is built from TRBV9 and TRBJ1-2; 7 bases are shared with TRBD1. CDR3 size: 16 residues. V lost 4 bases to trimming and J lost 6 bases; unmatched junction nucleotides: 15. Germline CDR1 and CDR2: SGDLS and YYNGEE. CDR3 sequence reads: CASSSRGGQGSNGYTF. The CDR3 coding sequence is TGTGCCAGCAGCTCTAGAGGGGGCCAGGGAAGTAATGGCTACACCTTC.

The chain links TRBV6-5 to TRBJ2-1, with 7 bases identical to TRBD2. After removal of 6 bases from V and 2 bases from J, the junction contained 1 base not matched to a gene. The CDR3 runs 13 residues. Germline CDR1 is MNHEY and CDR2 is SVGAGI. The CDR3 spells CASSGRTYNEQFF. For the CDR3, the DNA is TGTGCCAGCAGCGGGAGGACCTACAATGAGCAGTTCTTC.

This sequence joins TRBV4-1 and TRBJ2-1; 8 nucleotides line up with TRBD1. The CDR3 extends over 17 amino acids. V trimming: 1 base; J trimming: 7 bases; junction bases outside the gene matches: 12. The V gene's germline CDR1 is MGHRA and CDR2 YSYEKL. CDR3 DNA: TGCGCCAGCAGCCAAGCGGCGGCAGGGGGCTTTTGGAATGAGCAGTTCTTC. Residues: CASSQAAAGGFWNEQFF.